This paragraph reports one T cell receptor (beta chain). Its antigen is still unknown. The source of the sample is a study of shared clonotypes between healthy human individuals. Study-wide findings and caveats: Rarefaction showed sorted-subset sequencing was incomplete despite large depth.

Splitting of each subset's genomic DNA was done evenly across several immunoSEQ plates. The method was immunoSEQ multiplex PCR; TCRdb's version includes in-frame clones alone and lacks a portion of them. The sample records hundreds of thousands of clones, 72% being singletons. The CDR3 runs to 13 residues. The germline CDR1 and CDR2 sequences are GTSNPN and SVGIG (reference sequence). Trimming took off 4 bases at V and 13 bases at J, with 20 bases between the two ends. The gene calls are TRBV30 and TRBJ2-1; D ambiguous. The source material was memory CD4+ T cells sorted from blood. As to subset: CD45RA-negative fraction. This clonotype was obtained from a woman younger than 45 in good health. CDR3 DNA: TGTGCCTGGACGTTAGGTGGCCCCACCCGACAGTTCTTC. This translates into CAWTLGGPTRQFF.